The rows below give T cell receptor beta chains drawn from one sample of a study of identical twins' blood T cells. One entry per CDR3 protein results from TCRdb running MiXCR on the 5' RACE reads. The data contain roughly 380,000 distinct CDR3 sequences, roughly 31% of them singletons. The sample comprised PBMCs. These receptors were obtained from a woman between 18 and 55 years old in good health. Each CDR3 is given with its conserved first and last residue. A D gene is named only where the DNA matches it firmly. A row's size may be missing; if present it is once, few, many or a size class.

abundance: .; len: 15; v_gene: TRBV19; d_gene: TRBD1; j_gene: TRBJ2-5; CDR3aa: CASSRIDRDAETQYF; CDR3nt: TGTGCCAGCAGCAGAATTGACAGGGACGCGGAGACCCAGTACTTC
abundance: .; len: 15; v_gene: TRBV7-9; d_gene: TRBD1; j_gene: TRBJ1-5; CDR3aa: CASSPVGDRYQPQHF; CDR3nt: TGTGCCAGCAGCCCCGTGGGGGACAGATATCAGCCCCAGCATTTT
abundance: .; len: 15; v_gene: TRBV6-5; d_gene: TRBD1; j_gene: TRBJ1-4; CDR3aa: CASSFWTGPDEKLFF; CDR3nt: TGTGCCAGCAGTTTTTGGACAGGTCCTGATGAAAAACTGTTTTTT
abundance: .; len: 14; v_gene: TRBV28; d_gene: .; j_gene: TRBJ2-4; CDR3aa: CASNQDLAKNIQYF; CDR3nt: TGTGCCAGCAATCAGGATCTAGCCAAAAACATTCAGTACTTC
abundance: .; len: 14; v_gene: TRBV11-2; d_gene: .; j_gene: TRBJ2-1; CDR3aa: CASSLGTANEGQFF; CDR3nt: TGTGCCAGCAGCTTAGGTACAGCTAATGAGGGGCAGTTCTTC
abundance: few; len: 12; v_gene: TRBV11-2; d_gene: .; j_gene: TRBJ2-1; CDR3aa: CASSGWGDEQFF; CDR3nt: TGTGCCAGCAGCGGGTGGGGGGATGAGCAGTTCTTC
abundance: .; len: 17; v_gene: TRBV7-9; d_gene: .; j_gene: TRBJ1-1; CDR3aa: CASSLRIPWAINTEAFF; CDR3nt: TGTGCCAGCAGCTTAAGAATTCCCTGGGCCATTAACACTGAAGCTTTCTTT
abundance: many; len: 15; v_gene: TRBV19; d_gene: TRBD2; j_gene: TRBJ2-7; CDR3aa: CASSPWTSGTYEQYF; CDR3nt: TGTGCCAGTAGTCCGTGGACTAGCGGGACATACGAGCAGTACTTC
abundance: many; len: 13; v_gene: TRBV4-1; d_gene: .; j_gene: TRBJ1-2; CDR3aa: CASSHSPEDGYTF; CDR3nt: TGCGCCAGCAGCCATTCCCCGGAGGATGGCTACACCTTC
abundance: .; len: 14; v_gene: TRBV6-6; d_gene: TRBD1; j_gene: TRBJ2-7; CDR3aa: CASSLPDRGYEQYF; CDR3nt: TGTGCCAGCAGCCTCCCGGACAGGGGCTACGAGCAGTACTTC
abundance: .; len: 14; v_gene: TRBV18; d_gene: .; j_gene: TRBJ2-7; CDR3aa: CASSPYSSSYEQYF; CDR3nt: TGTGCCAGCTCACCGTACAGCAGCTCCTACGAGCAGTACTTC
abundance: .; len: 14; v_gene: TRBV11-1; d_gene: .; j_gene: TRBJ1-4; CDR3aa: CASSSGRSNEKLFF; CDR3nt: TGTGCCAGCAGCTCGGGACGGAGTAATGAAAAACTGTTTTTT
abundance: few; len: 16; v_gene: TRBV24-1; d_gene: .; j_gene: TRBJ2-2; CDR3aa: CATSENTENPPGELFF; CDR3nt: TGTGCCACCAGTGAGAACACAGAAAACCCACCCGGGGAGCTGTTTTTT
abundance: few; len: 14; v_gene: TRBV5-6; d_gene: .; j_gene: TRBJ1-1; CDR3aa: CASSLWRRETEAFF; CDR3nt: TGTGCCAGCAGCCTATGGCGGAGGGAAACTGAAGCTTTCTTT
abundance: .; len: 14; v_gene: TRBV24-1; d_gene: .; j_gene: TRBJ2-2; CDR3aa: CATSGGGGTGELFF; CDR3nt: TGTGCCACCAGTGGAGGTGGGGGAACCGGGGAGCTGTTTTTT
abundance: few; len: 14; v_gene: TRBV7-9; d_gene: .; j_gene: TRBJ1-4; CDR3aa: CASSPGRNNEKLFF; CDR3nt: TGTGCCAGCAGCCCCGGCCGGAATAATGAAAAACTGTTTTTT
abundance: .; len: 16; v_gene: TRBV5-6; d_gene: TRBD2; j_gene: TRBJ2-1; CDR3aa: CASSLSLAGLHNEQFF; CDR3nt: TGTGCCAGCAGCTTGTCGCTAGCGGGCCTCCACAATGAGCAGTTCTTC
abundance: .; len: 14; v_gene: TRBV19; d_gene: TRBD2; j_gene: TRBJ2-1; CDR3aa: CASSGRAPLNEQFF; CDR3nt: TGTGCCAGTAGCGGGAGGGCACCCCTGAATGAGCAGTTCTTC
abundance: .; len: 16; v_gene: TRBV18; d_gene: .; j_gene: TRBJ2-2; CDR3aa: CASSNTGAGNTGELFF; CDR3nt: TGTGCCAGCTCAAACACCGGGGCAGGGAACACCGGGGAGCTGTTTTTT
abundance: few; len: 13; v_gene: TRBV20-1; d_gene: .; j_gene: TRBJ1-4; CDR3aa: CSASRGANEKLFF; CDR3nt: TGCAGTGCTAGTCGGGGCGCCAATGAAAAACTGTTTTTT
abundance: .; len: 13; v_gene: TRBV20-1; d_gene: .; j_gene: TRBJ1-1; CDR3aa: CSARPPGVTEAFF; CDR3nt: TGCAGTGCTAGGCCTCCAGGGGTAACTGAAGCTTTCTTT
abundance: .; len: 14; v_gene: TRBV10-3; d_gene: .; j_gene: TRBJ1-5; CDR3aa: CAISETTRNQPQHF; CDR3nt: TGTGCCATCAGTGAGACAACGCGGAATCAGCCCCAGCATTTT
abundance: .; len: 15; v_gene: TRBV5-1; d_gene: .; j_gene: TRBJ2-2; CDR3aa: CASSFGRGLSGELFF; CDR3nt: TGCGCCAGCAGCTTCGGCAGGGGTCTCTCCGGGGAGCTGTTTTTT
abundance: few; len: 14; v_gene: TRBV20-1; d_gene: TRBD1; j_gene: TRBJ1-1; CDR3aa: CSAATGEGTTEAFF; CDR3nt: TGCAGTGCTGCAACAGGGGAGGGGACCACTGAAGCTTTCTTT
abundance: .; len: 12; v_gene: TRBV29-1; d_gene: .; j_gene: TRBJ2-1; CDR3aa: CSVGSSYNEQFF; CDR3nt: TGCAGCGTTGGTAGCTCCTACAATGAGCAGTTCTTC
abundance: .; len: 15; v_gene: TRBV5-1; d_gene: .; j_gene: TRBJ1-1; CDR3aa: CASSNGINMNTEAFF; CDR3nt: TGCGCCAGCTCCAACGGAATCAACATGAACACTGAAGCTTTCTTT
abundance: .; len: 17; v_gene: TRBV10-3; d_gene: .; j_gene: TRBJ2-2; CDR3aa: CAISSKTGASWPGELFF; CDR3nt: TGTGCCATCAGTAGCAAGACGGGGGCCTCCTGGCCCGGGGAGCTGTTTTTT
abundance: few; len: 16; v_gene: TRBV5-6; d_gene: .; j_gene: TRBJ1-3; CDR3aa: CASSFEEDYPGNTIYF; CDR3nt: TGTGCCAGCAGCTTTGAAGAGGACTATCCTGGAAACACCATATATTTT
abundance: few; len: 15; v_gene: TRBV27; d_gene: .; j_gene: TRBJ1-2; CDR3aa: CASSHQALLNYGYTF; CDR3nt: TGTGCCAGCAGTCACCAGGCGCTGCTAAACTATGGCTACACCTTC
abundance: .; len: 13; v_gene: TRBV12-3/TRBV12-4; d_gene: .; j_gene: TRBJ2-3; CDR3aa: CASSPFYPDTQYF; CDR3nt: TGTGCCAGCAGCCCCTTTTACCCAGATACGCAGTATTTT
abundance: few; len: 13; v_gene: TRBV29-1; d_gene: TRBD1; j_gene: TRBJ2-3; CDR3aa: CSVGGQGTDTQYF; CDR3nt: TGCAGCGTGGGTGGACAGGGGACAGATACGCAGTATTTT
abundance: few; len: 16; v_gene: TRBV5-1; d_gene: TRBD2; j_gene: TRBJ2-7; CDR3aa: CASSLAGTSGTYEQYF; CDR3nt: TGCGCCAGCAGCTTGGCCGGGACTAGCGGAACCTACGAGCAGTACTTC